A single sample gave rise to the 28 T cell receptor beta chains below, sequenced in a study of blood T cell repertoires in COVID-19. The data were produced by immunoSEQ multiplex PCR, yet TCRdb's version contains in-frame clones alone and is incomplete. The repertoire holds some 150,000 clones, with 80% to 90% as singletons. The source material was peripheral blood. The receptor set was obtained from an elderly woman with acute or convalescent COVID-19.

The chain is built from TRBV5-6 and TRBJ2-1, with 8 bases that match TRBD1. V gave up 0 bases and J gave up 7 bases; unmatched junction bases: 6. The germline V gene encodes CDR1 SGHDT and CDR2 YYEEEE. The CDR3 is 15 residues long. The CDR3 DNA reads TGTGCCAGCAGCTTGGCAGGGGGCGCGGGGAATGAGCAGTTCTTC. Its protein product is CASSLAGGAGNEQFF.

In this sample, this clone turned up once. The chain couples TRBV5-4 to TRBJ2-2; D possibly corresponds to TRBD1 (6 bases). V was clipped by 1 base and J by 5 bases, with 12 bases between them. Germline V gives CDR1 SGHNT, CDR2 YYREEE (reference sequence). CDR3 length equals 15 residues. DNA for the CDR3: TGTGCCAGCAGCTTGAAACAGGGTGAGACCGGGGAGCTGTTTTTT. Its translation: CASSLKQGETGELFF.

This clone occurred once. The chain joins TRBV4-3 to TRBJ1-1, with 9 bases lining up with TRBD1. CDR3 length: 14 residues. The ends lost 3 bases at V and 2 bases at J; junction bases unmatched: 1. Germline assignment: CDR1 LGHNA and CDR2 YSLEER. The CDR3 reads CASSQTGGNTEAFF. DNA for the CDR3: TGCGCCAGCAGCCAGACAGGGGGAAACACTGAAGCTTTCTTT.

This clone appeared once. The V call is TRBV4-1, the J call TRBJ2-7; 9 bases map to TRBD2. The CDR3 loop spans 15 amino acids. V lost 3 bases, J lost 2 bases, and 5 bases stayed unmatched. Germline V gene sequence: CDR1 MGHRA, CDR2 YSYEKL. The CDR3 coding sequence is TGCGCCAGCAGCCAGGTAGCGGGGGTGACCTACGAGCAGTACTTC. Protein product: CASSQVAGVTYEQYF.

The CDR3 spells CASSPGGTVRNSPLHF. Here the CDR3 DNA reads TGTGCCAGCTCACCAGGAGGGACAGTACGTAATTCACCCCTCCACTTT. V usage is TRBV18 and J usage is TRBJ1-6, with 7 nucleotides matching TRBD1. This CDR3 is built from 16 residues. V gave up 2 bases and J gave up 6 bases; unmatched junction bases: 7. Germline V lookup: CDR1 KGHSH, CDR2 LQKENI. Looking up the rest from reference TRBV18 and TRBJ1-6 gives the full variable domain: NAGVMQNPRHLVRRRGQEARLRCSPMKGHSHVYWYRQLPEEGLKFMVYLQKENIIDESGMPKERFSAEFPKEGPSILRIQQVVRGDSAAYFCASSPGGTVRNSPLHFGNGTRLTVT.

The chain employs TRBV5-1 and TRBJ2-1; 7 positions match TRBD2. After removal of 4 bases from V and 5 bases from J, the junction contained 12 bases not matched to a gene. The CDR3 consists of 16 residues. Germline assignment: CDR1 SGHRS and CDR2 YFSETQ. CDR3 coding DNA: TGCGCCAGCAGCCCCCTTTGGGGGGGGACCCACAATGAGCAGTTCTTC. This codes for CASSPLWGGTHNEQFF.

The V call is TRBV19, the J call TRBJ1-3; D remains unclear. The CDR3 contains 15 residues. The germline V gene encodes CDR1 LNHDA and CDR2 SQIVND (reference sequence). V was clipped by 6 bases and J by 1 base, with 13 bases between them. In DNA form, the CDR3 reads TGTGCCAGTAGACCATCTTCCCTATCTGGAAACACCATATATTTT. Translation gives CASRPSSLSGNTIYF.

The table lists this clone with a count of one. This CDR3 is CASSPDRGYGDTEAFF. CDR3 in DNA: TGTGCCAGTAGCCCAGACAGGGGATATGGGGACACTGAAGCTTTCTTT. The V gene is TRBV19, the J gene TRBJ1-1; 8 bases are shared with TRBD1. CDR1 and CDR2 (germline): LNHDA, SQIVND (reference sequence). This CDR3 has 16 residues. Trimming took 6 bases from V and 3 from J; bases not matched to a gene: 12.

This chain connects TRBV18 to TRBJ2-2, with TRBD2 matching over 7 bases. There are 16 residues in the CDR3. V shed 4 bases and J 4 bases; nucleotides not matched to a gene: 9. CDR1 is KGHSH, CDR2 LQKENI, per germline. The CDR3 nucleotides are TGTGCCAGCTCACACCAGTCTAGCGGTCGCACCGGGGAGCTGTTTTTT. Translation: CASSHQSSGRTGELFF.

The J gene is TRBJ2-7, the V gene TRBV28; possible D gene TRBD1, 5 bases. Germline CDR1 is MDHEN and CDR2 is SYDVKM. Trimming stripped 6 bases from V and 1 base from J, with 13 bases between. This CDR3 region has 14 residues. The CDR3 here is CASSLRTLSYEQYF. In nucleotides, the CDR3 is TGTGCCAGCAGCTTAAGGACACTTTCCTACGAGCAGTACTTC.

A single count supports this clone. The CDR3 DNA follows: TGTGCCAGCAGTGAGAGGGACAGGGTGGTCACTGAAGCTTTCTTT. It codes for CASSERDRVVTEAFF. V usage is TRBV25-1 and J usage is TRBJ1-1; 9 nucleotides match TRBD1. V shed 3 bases, J shed 4 bases, and the junction held 6 bases outside the gene matches. The CDR3 length is 15 residues. CDR1 and CDR2 from the germline V gene are MGHDK and SYGVNS.

The rearrangement joins TRBV6-5 to TRBJ2-7; 10 nucleotides match TRBD2. The junction had 7 bases not matched to a gene; V was cut back by 7 bases and J by 7 bases. Germline CDR1 reads MNHEY; CDR2 reads SVGAGI. The CDR3 consists of 13 residues. In nucleotides, the CDR3 is TGTGCCAGCATCAGCGGGGGGGTATGGGAGCAGTACTTC. This sequence encodes CASISGGVWEQYF.

The DNA of the CDR3 is TGTGCCAGCAGCTTAAGAAGGGGGGGTCCGCAGTATTTT. Amino acid sequence: CASSLRRGGPQYF. V gene TRBV7-3 combines with J gene TRBJ2-3; D might be TRBD2 (7 bases). Trimming stripped 1 base from V and 10 bases from J, with 12 bases between. This CDR3 has 13 amino acids. Germline V CDR1 and CDR2: SGHTA, FQGTGA.

The genes are TRBV9 and TRBJ2-1; 7 nucleotides line up with TRBD2. Germline values: CDR1 SGDLS, CDR2 YYNGEE. The CDR3 totals 16 residues. Trimming cost V 0 bases and J 0 bases; bases outside gene matches: 3. The DNA of the CDR3 is TGTGCCAGCAGCGTAGTCGGGGGGAGCTCCTACAATGAGCAGTTCTTC. It encodes CASSVVGGSSYNEQFF.

The chain combines TRBV3-1 (or the pseudogene TRBV3-2) with TRBJ1-3, with 8 bases matching TRBD1. With 4 bases clipped from V and 2 bases from J, the junction kept 4 bases outside the gene matches. The CDR3 extends over 15 amino acids. CDR1 is LGHDT and CDR2 is YNNKEL in the germline V gene (reference sequence). This CDR3 reads CASSPSDRAGNTIYF. The CDR3 bases are TGTGCCAGCAGCCCCTCGGACAGGGCTGGAAACACCATATATTTT.

The V call is TRBV6-5, the J call TRBJ1-6; no clear D. The CDR3 loop spans 13 amino acids. CDR1 and CDR2 (germline): MNHEY, SVGAGI. The V end was cut by 8 bases, the J end by 3 bases, with 8 bases between. Here the CDR3 DNA reads TGTGCCAGCGGAACAGTCTATAATTCACCCCTCCACTTT. This sequence encodes CASGTVYNSPLHF.

Of note for this clone: The junction shows a germline mismatch at one end, possibly a read error. The chain is built from TRBV7-7 and TRBJ2-5; a weak D match, TRBD1 (6 bases). Germline CDR1 reads SSHAT; CDR2 reads FNYEAQ (reference sequence). This CDR3 has 14 residues. The DNA for the CDR3 is TGTGCTAGCAGCTTAACAGGGTTGGGGGAGACCCAGTACTTC. It yields the protein CASSLTGLGETQYF.

This chain links TRBV19 with TRBJ2-7; no reliable D call. V shed 3 bases and J shed 3 bases, with 12 bases lying between them. The CDR3 has 14 amino acids. Germline V gives CDR1 LNHDA, CDR2 SQIVND (reference sequence). The CDR3 spells CASSMSTPLYEQYF. In DNA form, the CDR3 reads TGTGCCAGTAGTATGAGCACCCCCCTCTACGAGCAGTACTTC.

With regard to this clone: The sample holds other DNA sequences that translate to the same CDR3. The V call is TRBV7-2, the J call TRBJ1-2, with 8 bases identical to TRBD1. The CDR3 length is 13 residues. After removal of 4 bases from V and 4 bases from J, the junction contained 2 bases not matched to a gene. The germline CDR1 and CDR2 sequences are SGHTA and FQGNSA. CDR3 nucleotide sequence: TGTGCCAGCAGCTCCGGACAGGGCTATGGCTACACCTTC. This translates into CASSSGQGYGYTF.

The CDR3 DNA reads TGTGCCAGCAGCGTCGGGGGGAAGAACACTGAAGCTTTCTTT. Translated: CASSVGGKNTEAFF. The rearrangement uses TRBV3-1 (or the pseudogene TRBV3-2) and TRBJ1-1; D perhaps matches TRBD1 (5 bases). This CDR3 has 14 amino acids. Germline V gene lookup returns CDR1 LGHDT and CDR2 YNNKEL (reference sequence). The ends were cut back, 5 bases at V and 1 base at J, with 11 bases in the middle.

In this sample, this clone turned up once. CDR3 region: CSVEDQGTGQGNYGYTF. The DNA for the CDR3 is TGCAGCGTTGAAGATCAGGGAACGGGACAGGGTAACTATGGCTACACCTTC. The gene calls are TRBV29-1 and TRBJ1-2, with TRBD1 matching 9 bases. This CDR3 is built from 17 residues. Germline loops: CDR1 SQVTM, CDR2 ANQGSEA. V was pared by 0 bases and J by 1 base, with 9 bases of the junction left unmatched.

The chain links TRBV3-1 (or the pseudogene TRBV3-2) to TRBJ2-5; D remains unclear. Trimming cost V 0 bases and J 13 bases, with 9 bases left between them. The germline V gene encodes CDR1 LGHDT and CDR2 YNNKEL (reference sequence). The CDR3 runs 11 residues. CDR3 DNA: TGTGCCAGCAGCCAAGATCTGTCTCGGTACTTC. Translation gives CASSQDLSRYF.

This chain links TRBV29-1 with TRBJ1-1; D might be TRBD1 (5 bases). CDR3 length: 13 amino acids. Trimming cost V 0 bases and J 8 bases, with 13 bases left between them. Germline V gene data show CDR1 as SQVTM and CDR2 as ANQGSEA. CDR3 residues: CSVEDPWGMEAFF. The DNA of the CDR3 is TGCAGCGTTGAAGATCCATGGGGCATGGAAGCTTTCTTT.

This chain connects TRBV7-9 to TRBJ2-3; the D is unclear. Trimming took 5 bases from V and 4 from J, leaving 4 bases between them. The CDR3 totals 11 residues. CDR1 SEHNR and CDR2 FQNEAQ come from the germline V gene (reference sequence). CDR3 protein: CASSRADTQYF. DNA of the CDR3: TGTGCCAGCAGCCGAGCAGATACGCAGTATTTT. Together with reference TRBV7-9 and TRBJ2-3, the CDR3 gives the full variable domain: DTGVSQNPRHKITKRGQNVTFRCDPISEHNRLYWYRQTLGQGPEFLTYFQNEAQLEKSRLLSDRFSAERPKGSFSTLEIQRTEQGDSAMYLCASSRADTQYFGPGTRLTVL.

This clone has only one observation. The chain uses TRBV5-1 and TRBJ2-1, with 10 bases lining up with TRBD1. This CDR3 has 16 amino acids. From germline, CDR1 is SGHRS and CDR2 YFSETQ. With 3 bases clipped from V and 6 bases from J, the junction kept 9 bases outside the gene matches. The CDR3 bases are TGCGCCAGCAGCTACCGGGACAGGGGAACCCGCAATGAGCAGTTCTTC. Translating gives CASSYRDRGTRNEQFF.

The V gene is TRBV7-2, the J gene TRBJ1-4; 9 bases align to TRBD1. V trimming: 4 bases; J trimming: 8 bases; junction bases outside the gene matches: 5. Germline loops: CDR1 SGHTA, CDR2 FQGNSA. The CDR3 consists of 14 residues. CDR3 nucleotide sequence: TGTGCCAGCAGCTCGCGACAGGGGGGGGAAAAACTGTTTTTT. It codes for CASSSRQGGEKLFF.

This chain links TRBV7-9 with TRBJ1-1, with 9 bases lining up with TRBD1. The CDR3 is 19 amino acids. Trimming at V came to 2 bases and at J to 0 bases, leaving 13 bases not matched to a gene. From germline, CDR1 is SEHNR and CDR2 FQNEAQ (reference sequence). The CDR3 DNA reads as TGTGCCAGCAGCTTACCGAGTCGGGACAGGGTCGGAATGAACACTGAAGCTTTCTTT. It codes for CASSLPSRDRVGMNTEAFF. Drawing the rest from reference TRBV7-9 and TRBJ1-1, the complete variable domain is DTGVSQNPRHKITKRGQNVTFRCDPISEHNRLYWYRQTLGQGPEFLTYFQNEAQLEKSRLLSDRFSAERPKGSFSTLEIQRTEQGDSAMYLCASSLPSRDRVGMNTEAFFGQGTRLTVV.

The rearrangement joins TRBV7-2 to TRBJ1-1; D is undetermined. V shed 5 bases and J shed 5 bases, with 15 bases lying between them. Per germline, CDR1 SGHTA and CDR2 FQGNSA. The CDR3 consists of 14 residues. The DNA of the CDR3 is TGTGCCAGCAGCGTCACCGGGAGCCGGACTGAAGCTTTCTTT. Residues: CASSVTGSRTEAFF.